One sample yielded the 24 T cell receptor beta chains listed below, sequenced in a study of CXCR3-negative and CXCR3-positive naive CD8 T cells. Whole-study findings and limits: CXCR3-positive naive cells carried more hydrophobic TRB CDR3s than CXCR3-negative naive cells did.

Their antigen targets remain unknown. With UMI labels, 5' RACE was used to prepare the TRB cDNA libraries. Reanalyzing the 5' RACE reads, TCRdb keeps one entry per CDR3 protein, without DNA. This table lists around 120,000 distinct CDR3 sequences. The specimen sequenced was naive CXCR3+ CD8+ T cells from blood. Subset given: CD45RO-CCR7+CD27+CD95- naive CD8+ T cells expressing CXCR3 (TNR3+). The receptors here all came from a human donor in good health. Some clones in this sample may be carry-over from other donors' samples.

The rearrangement uses TRBV28 and TRBJ2-5; TCRdb's D gene call, TRBD2, goes unchecked for lack of DNA. From germline, CDR1 is MDHEN and CDR2 SYDVKM. The CDR3 spans 18 residues. CDR3: CASSSTRRRTSAQETQYF.

The chain employs TRBV6-5 and TRBJ2-1. The germline V gene has CDR1 MNHEY and CDR2 SVGAGI. The CDR3 is 11 residues long. The CDR3 region is CASSSAVEQFF.

The gene calls are TRBV5-5 and TRBJ2-2; TCRdb designates TRBD1, a call that cannot be tested without DNA. Germline V CDR1 and CDR2: SGHKS, YYEKEE (reference sequence). The length of the CDR3 is 15 residues. CDR3 residues: CASSLVQGASGELFF.

The chain carries TRBV27 and TRBJ2-7; TCRdb names TRBD1, which stays unverified in the absence of DNA. Per germline, CDR1 MNHEY and CDR2 SMNVEV (reference sequence). The CDR3 consists of 13 residues. The chain's CDR3 is CASSLRGPYEQYF.

The genes are TRBV18 and TRBJ2-5. The CDR3 has 15 amino acids. Germline loops: CDR1 KGHSH, CDR2 LQKENI. This chain's CDR3 is CASSPPVRNRETQYF.

V gene TRBV12-3 or TRBV12-4 combines with J gene TRBJ1-6; TCRdb's D call of TRBD1 is untestable without DNA. This CDR3 contains 15 residues. CDR3 sequence reads: CASSPRRDSNSPLHF.

The chain has TRBV7-8 and TRBJ2-3; TCRdb names TRBD2, which stays unverified in the absence of DNA. This CDR3 has 16 amino acids. From germline, CDR1 is SGHVS and CDR2 FQNEAQ. The CDR3 reads CASSLDPSGVSDTQYF. Together with reference TRBV7-8 and TRBJ2-3, the CDR3 gives the full variable domain: GAGVSQSPRYKVAKRGQDVALRCDPISGHVSLFWYQQALGQGPEFLTYFQNEAQLDKSGLPSDRFFAERPEGSVSTLKIQRTQQEDSAVYLCASSLDPSGVSDTQYFGPGTRLTVL.

This chain connects TRBV21-1 to TRBJ1-5; TCRdb names TRBD1, which stays unverified in the absence of DNA. TRBV21-1 is described as a pseudogene. The CDR3 is 15 residues long. This chain's CDR3 is CASTRQGVRNQPQHF.

The genes are TRBV7-7 and TRBJ1-3; the TCRdb D gene call, TRBD1, has no DNA to confirm it. The germline V gene has CDR1 SSHAT and CDR2 FNYEAQ (reference sequence). The CDR3 consists of 16 residues. The CDR3 here is CASSHRTGLPGNTIYF.

J is TRBJ2-2 and V is TRBV7-2. This CDR3 has 13 residues. From germline, CDR1 is SGHTA and CDR2 FQGNSA. The chain's CDR3 is CASSLSRTGELFF.

This chain uses TRBV2 with TRBJ2-7; TCRdb lists TRBD1, though no DNA is available to test this call. Germline V gives CDR1 SNHLY, CDR2 FYNNEI. The CDR3 extends over 13 amino acids. CDR3 loop: CASTGQGLHEQYF.

V and J are TRBV12-5 and TRBJ2-5; checking the TCRdb D call of TRBD1 is not possible without DNA. Germline V gives CDR1 LGHNT, CDR2 FRNRAP. CDR3 length: 13 residues. This chain's CDR3 is CASGLGGQETQYF.

This sequence joins TRBV20-1 and TRBJ1-1. CDR1 and CDR2 from the germline V gene are DFQATT and SNEGSKA (reference sequence). The CDR3 sequence is 13 residues long. CDR3 residues: CTAKMRMNTEAFF.

The gene calls are TRBV7-9 and TRBJ2-1. The CDR3 has 12 amino acids. From germline, CDR1 is SEHNR and CDR2 FQNEAQ (reference sequence). This CDR3 is CASSSLVNEQFF.

V is TRBV7-2 and J is TRBJ2-7; TCRdb's assignment of TRBD1 cannot be checked, as there is no DNA. The length of the CDR3 is 15 residues. In germline, CDR1 is SGHTA, CDR2 FQGNSA. This CDR3 is CASSLGASGAYEQYF.

V usage is TRBV7-2 and J usage is TRBJ2-7; TCRdb proposes TRBD1, but this gene call is untestable without DNA. The CDR3 is made up of 15 amino acids. Germline V gene lookup returns CDR1 SGHTA and CDR2 FQGNSA. CDR3 protein: CASSLGTGGPYEQYF. The full variable domain, with the rest looked up from reference TRBV7-2 and TRBJ2-7, is GAGVSQSPSNKVTEKGKDVELRCDPISGHTALYWYRQSLGQGLEFLIYFQGNSAPDKSGLPSDRFSAERTGGSVSTLTIQRTQQEDSAVYLCASSLGTGGPYEQYFGPGTRLTVT.

The chain is built from TRBV2 and TRBJ2-3; as DNA is missing, the TRBD2 call by TCRdb cannot be tested. This CDR3 has 16 amino acids. Germline loops: CDR1 SNHLY, CDR2 FYNNEI. The CDR3 region is CASSAPAGGPKDTQYF.

The gene calls are TRBV5-6 and TRBJ2-2. CDR3 length: 13 amino acids. Looked up from germline, CDR1 is SGHDT and CDR2 is YYEEEE. The CDR3 here is CASSLVRSGELFF.

The chain carries TRBV24-1 and TRBJ2-7; the TCRdb D gene call, TRBD2, has no DNA to confirm it. CDR3 length: 13 residues. Germline CDR1 is KGHDR and CDR2 is SFDVKD. CDR3 sequence: CATSEGGWHEQYF.

The rearrangement uses TRBV28 and TRBJ1-1; TCRdb outputs TRBD1, but without DNA this stays unchecked. CDR1 MDHEN and CDR2 SYDVKM come from the germline V gene. The CDR3 is 14 amino acids. Here the CDR3 reads CASSRDNYYTEAFF. The variable domain in full, with the rest retrieved from reference TRBV28 and TRBJ1-1, is DVKVTQSSRYLVKRTGEKVFLECVQDMDHENMFWYRQDPGLGLRLIYFSYDVKMKEKGDIPEGYSVSREKKERFSLILESASTNQTSMYLCASSRDNYYTEAFFGQGTRLTVV.

The genes are TRBV2 and TRBJ2-1. This CDR3 spans 14 amino acids. Germline CDR1 SNHLY, CDR2 FYNNEI. The CDR3 sequence is CASSTGQSGDEQFF.

The V and J genes are TRBV20-1 and TRBJ2-1. The CDR3 covers 11 residues. The germline V gene encodes CDR1 DFQATT and CDR2 SNEGSKA (reference sequence). CDR3 region: CSATWGNEQFF.

CDR3 region: CASSPGTGDTEAFF. This chain connects TRBV12-3 or TRBV12-4 to TRBJ1-1; TCRdb reports TRBD1, a call that lacks DNA to check it against. This CDR3 is built from 14 residues.

This chain connects TRBV7-9 to TRBJ2-7. The CDR3 totals 13 residues. CDR1 and CDR2 (germline): SEHNR, FQNEAQ (reference sequence). CDR3 region: CASSLDNTYEQYF.